The sequence of this TCR beta chain was determined in a study of T cells in Graves' hyperthyroidism and ophthalmopathy. Turning to the study itself: At the time of initial diagnosis and before any treatment, peripheral blood was collected. Study findings and constraints: Most thyroid clonotypes that were expanded above 0.001 also turned up in blood.

RNA transcripts served as the template for amplifying TCR beta CDR3 regions. A set of HTBI primers served as the primers for a first-round RT-PCR of the TCR CDR3. TCRdb independently ran MiXCR on the multiplex PCR reads; one entry per CDR3 protein. The sample lists about 350,000 distinct CDR3 sequences, roughly 13% occurring once. Ten or more counts support this clonotype. Its antigen is undetermined. Germline CDR1 MDHEN, CDR2 SYDVKM. V dropped 5 bases and J dropped 6 bases, with 10 bases sitting between them. The CDR3 totals 13 residues. The sample comprised blood. This chain joins TRBV28 and TRBJ2-2, with D possibly matching TRBD2 (6 bases). The TCR originated in a woman aged 30 to 39 with Graves' hyperthyroidism. CDR3: CASSPTGAGELFF. CDR3 bases: TGTGCCAGCAGTCCCACGGGGGCCGGGGAGCTGTTTTTT.